This is a list of T cell receptor beta chains from one sample in a study of T cells in Graves' hyperthyroidism and ophthalmopathy. TCRdb reprocessed the multiplex PCR reads with MiXCR, giving one entry per CDR3 protein. This table has fewer than 750,000 distinct CDR3 sequences, around 13% appearing once. Sequencing was carried out using blood. These receptors were taken from a woman aged 45 to 65 with Graves' ophthalmopathy. The CDR3 runs from the conserved cysteine through the conserved F or W. A D gene is named only where the DNA matches it firmly. Size is stated for part of the rows, as once, few or many counts, or as a class when the clone is expanded.

many	TRBV2	TRBJ2-7	TRBD2	TGTGCCAGTTACGGGACTAGCGGGAGGCTCTCCTACGAGCAGTACTTC	CASYGTSGRLSYEQYF
.	TRBV5-1	TRBJ1-3	.	TGCGCCAGCAGCTTGGAACTAGCGGGAAACACCATATATTTT	CASSLELAGNTIYF
many	TRBV5-1	TRBJ2-7	TRBD1	TGCGCCAGCAGCTTGGGACAGGGGGCACTTGGGTCCTACGAGCAGTACTTC	CASSLGQGALGSYEQYF
many	TRBV12-3/TRBV12-4	TRBJ1-1	.	TGTGCCAGCAGTTTAGGGTTGGGGGGCGGAAACACTGAAGCTTTCTTT	CASSLGLGGGNTEAFF
.	TRBV28	TRBJ1-1	TRBD1	TGTGCCAGCAGTTTAGAACAGGGGGCAGGTGAAGCTTTCTTT	CASSLEQGAGEAFF
.	TRBV12-3/TRBV12-4	TRBJ2-1	TRBD2	TGTGCCAGCAGTTTAATTGGACTAGCCATCAATGAGCAGTTCTTC	CASSLIGLAINEQFF
many	TRBV18	TRBJ2-3	.	TGTGCCAGCTCCCGGAGAAGCGGTAGCACAGATACGCAGTATTTT	CASSRRSGSTDTQYF
.	TRBV24-1	TRBJ1-5	.	TGTGCCACCAGTGATACAGTGGGGCCCATGGTTACGCCCCAGCATTTT	CATSDTVGPMVTPQHF
.	TRBV24-1	TRBJ2-1	TRBD2	TGTGCCACCAGTGATTCCGGGACTACGGTACGCGATGAGCAGTTCTTC	CATSDSGTTVRDEQFF
.	TRBV5-5	TRBJ2-1	.	TGTGCCAGCAGCCCCGGTTCCCCAATAGCGAGTTTTTACAATGAGCAGTTCTTC	CASSPGSPIASFYNEQFF
many	TRBV4-3	TRBJ2-5	TRBD2	TGCGCCAGCAGCCAAGTAGCGGGACAAGAGACCCAGTACTTC	CASSQVAGQETQYF
many	TRBV20-1	TRBJ1-1	.	TGCAGTGCTAGTCGGAATCTGGGCAACACTGAAGCTTTCTTT	CSASRNLGNTEAFF
many	TRBV7-8	TRBJ2-1	.	TGTGCCAGCAGCTCTCTGGAGGCCCCAGGGAATGAGCAGTTCTTC	CASSSLEAPGNEQFF
many	TRBV7-9	TRBJ1-2	TRBD1	TGTGCCAGCAGCTTAACGCGGGGACAGGAGATTTACACCTTC	CASSLTRGQEIYTF
many	TRBV5-5	TRBJ1-5	.	TGTGCCAGCAGCTTGGGAGCTCCCAATCAGCCCCAGCATTTT	CASSLGAPNQPQHF
many	TRBV7-2	TRBJ1-3	.	TGTGCCAGCCAACAGAGCTCTGGAAACACCATATATTTT	CASQQSSGNTIYF
many	TRBV27	TRBJ2-1	.	TGTGCCTCTCACGGTTGGGGGATAAGCTCCTACAATGAGCAGTTCTTC	CASHGWGISSYNEQFF
.	TRBV28	TRBJ2-7	TRBD2	TGTGCCAGCAGTTCCTTCGGGCGACTAGCGGGAGTGGTCGAGCAGTACTTC	CASSSFGRLAGVVEQYF
.	TRBV12-3/TRBV12-4	TRBJ2-1	.	TGTGCCAGCAGTGGGGGCGACAGTTTATACAATGAGCAGTTCTTC	CASSGGDSLYNEQFF
.	TRBV27	TRBJ2-3	.	TGTGCCAGCAGTTTAAGCGGCTATGAACCAGATACGCAGTATTTT	CASSLSGYEPDTQYF
many	TRBV11-2	TRBJ2-1	.	TGTGCCAGCAGCTTAGATGTGATAGGACCCGAACAGTTCTTC	CASSLDVIGPEQFF
many	TRBV10-3	TRBJ2-1	.	TGTGCCATCAGTGATACCAGGAATGAGCAGTTCTTC	CAISDTRNEQFF
many	TRBV28	TRBJ2-3	TRBD1	TGTGCCAGCAGTTTGGACAGGGGAATTCCAGATACGCAGTATTTT	CASSLDRGIPDTQYF
many	TRBV27	TRBJ1-1	TRBD1	TGTGCCAGCAGACGACAGGGGATTTTCACTGAAGCTTTCTTT	CASRRQGIFTEAFF
many	TRBV30	TRBJ2-7	.	TGTGCCTGGAGAAGTTCTACCTACGAGCAGTACTTC	CAWRSSTYEQYF
few	TRBV5-1	TRBJ2-7	.	TGCGCCAGCAGCTTGGGGGCTAGCCGTACCCTAGACGAGCAGTACTTC	CASSLGASRTLDEQYF
.	TRBV5-1	TRBJ1-1	.	TGCGCCAGCAGCTTGGTTTCGTCCGGGGGCACTGAAGCTTTCTTT	CASSLVSSGGTEAFF
few	TRBV18	TRBJ1-6	.	TGTGCCAGCTCACCGCCCGGTCGGGGACCGAATTCACCCCTCCACTTT	CASSPPGRGPNSPLHF
.	TRBV10-3	TRBJ2-2	TRBD2	TGTGCCATCGGACTAGCGAGCGGCGGGGAGCTGTTTTTT	CAIGLASGGELFF
few	TRBV9	TRBJ1-5	.	TGTGCCAGCAGCGTAGGAGACAGATTTAATCAGCCCCAGCATTTT	CASSVGDRFNQPQHF
.	TRBV6-1	TRBJ1-2	.	TGTGCCAGCAGTGGACCGCCACCTAACTATGGCTACACCTTC	CASSGPPPNYGYTF
few	TRBV10-3	TRBJ1-2	.	TGTGCCATCAGTGAGTCATGGGGCCAACGCGGGGAAGGCTACACCTTC	CAISESWGQRGEGYTF
many	TRBV27	TRBJ2-1	TRBD1	TGTGCCAGCAGCCACCCCGGGACAGGGATTCTCTTTGAGCAGTTCTTC	CASSHPGTGILFEQFF
many	TRBV3-1	TRBJ1-1	.	TGTGCCAGCAGCCAAGAATGGAGCACTGAAGCTTTCTTT	CASSQEWSTEAFF
many	TRBV5-1	TRBJ1-2	.	TGCGCCAGCAGCTTGTTTGACAGGAACTATGGCTACACCTTC	CASSLFDRNYGYTF
.	TRBV5-4	TRBJ2-7	.	TGTGCCAGCAGCCCCACCGGGACACCCACCTACGAGCAGTACTTC	CASSPTGTPTYEQYF
many	TRBV20-1	TRBJ2-7	.	TGCAGTGCTATTGACCCCCCCATCAGCTACGAGCAGTACTTC	CSAIDPPISYEQYF
.	TRBV7-9	TRBJ2-1	TRBD2	TGTGCCAGCAGCCCGGAGGGTGACAAAACGAAAACTAGCGGGCGGTGTGAGCAGTTCTTC	CASSPEGDKTKTSGRCEQFF
many	TRBV28	TRBJ2-7	.	TGTGCCAGCAGTAGGAGACAGGCGACGAAGTCCTACGAGCAGTACTTC	CASSRRQATKSYEQYF
many	TRBV2	TRBJ2-7	.	TGTGCCAGCAGTGTAGGGGGCGAGCAGTACTTC	CASSVGGEQYF
many	TRBV2	TRBJ1-2	.	TGTGCCAGCAGTGAAGCGGCCGGGGTTGGCTACACCTTC	CASSEAAGVGYTF
few	TRBV6-1	TRBJ1-3	.	TGTGCCAGCAACGTCCTACAGGGTTCTGGAAACACCATATATTTT	CASNVLQGSGNTIYF
.	TRBV5-1	TRBJ1-2	TRBD1	TGCGCCAGCAGCTTAGGGACAGGGTTGGTTCCCCACTATGGCTACACCTTC	CASSLGTGLVPHYGYTF
many	TRBV7-2	TRBJ2-1	TRBD2	TGTGCCAGCAGCTCCTGGACTAGCGGGATTGGGGTACACAATGAGCAGTTCTTC	CASSSWTSGIGVHNEQFF
many	TRBV6-1	TRBJ1-6	.	TGTGCCAGCAGTAAGGGCTCCTATAATTCACCCCTCCACTTT	CASSKGSYNSPLHF
many	TRBV28	TRBJ1-1	.	TGTGCCAGCAGTTCGGAGTCCCAGTGGGCTTTCTTT	CASSSESQWAFF
.	TRBV19	TRBJ2-5	TRBD2	TGTGCCAGTAGTATGTCCCGACTAGCGGGAGTGGAGACCCAGTACTTC	CASSMSRLAGVETQYF
.	TRBV2	TRBJ2-1	.	TGTGCCAGCAAGACCGACTCCTACAATGAGCAGTTCTTC	CASKTDSYNEQFF
many	TRBV5-6	TRBJ2-3	.	TGTGCCAGCAGCTTAGCGGGATCCGTTTGGGGGCAGGCAGATACGCAGTATTTT	CASSLAGSVWGQADTQYF
many	TRBV28	TRBJ2-3	.	TGTGCCAGCGCGTCCCCGCCAGATACGCAGTATTTT	CASASPPDTQYF
many	TRBV28	TRBJ2-1	.	TGTGCCAGCGACCGGGTGAGGGGCGGTGAGCAGTTCTTC	CASDRVRGGEQFF
.	TRBV12-3/TRBV12-4	TRBJ2-1	TRBD1	TGTGCCAGCAGTTCGGACAGGGGTGAGCAGTTCTTC	CASSSDRGEQFF
many	TRBV6-1	TRBJ1-5	.	TGTGCCAGCACCCCGCGTTTAGCATCACTCCTAGGGGATCAGCCCCAGCATTTT	CASTPRLASLLGDQPQHF
.	TRBV7-2	TRBJ1-5	TRBD1	TGTGCCAGCAGCTCTGTTTACAGGGGGCTAGGTCAGCCCCAGCATTTT	CASSSVYRGLGQPQHF